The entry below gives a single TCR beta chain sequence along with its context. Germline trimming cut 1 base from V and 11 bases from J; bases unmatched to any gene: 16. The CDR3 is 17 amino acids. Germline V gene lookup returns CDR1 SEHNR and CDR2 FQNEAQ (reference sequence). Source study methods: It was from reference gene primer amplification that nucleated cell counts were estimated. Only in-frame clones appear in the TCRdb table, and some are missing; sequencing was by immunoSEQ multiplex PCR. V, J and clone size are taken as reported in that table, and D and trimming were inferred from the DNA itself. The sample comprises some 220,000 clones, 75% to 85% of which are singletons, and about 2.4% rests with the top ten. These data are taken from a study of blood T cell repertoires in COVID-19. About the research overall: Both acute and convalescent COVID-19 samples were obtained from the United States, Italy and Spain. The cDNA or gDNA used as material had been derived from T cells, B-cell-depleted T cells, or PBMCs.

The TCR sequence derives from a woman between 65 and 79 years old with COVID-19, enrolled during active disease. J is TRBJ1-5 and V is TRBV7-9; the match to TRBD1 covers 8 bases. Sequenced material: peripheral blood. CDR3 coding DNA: TGTGCCAGCAGCTTAGTCAAAGGACAGGGCGATCAAGTCGCCCAGCATTTT. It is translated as CASSLVKGQGDQVAQHF.